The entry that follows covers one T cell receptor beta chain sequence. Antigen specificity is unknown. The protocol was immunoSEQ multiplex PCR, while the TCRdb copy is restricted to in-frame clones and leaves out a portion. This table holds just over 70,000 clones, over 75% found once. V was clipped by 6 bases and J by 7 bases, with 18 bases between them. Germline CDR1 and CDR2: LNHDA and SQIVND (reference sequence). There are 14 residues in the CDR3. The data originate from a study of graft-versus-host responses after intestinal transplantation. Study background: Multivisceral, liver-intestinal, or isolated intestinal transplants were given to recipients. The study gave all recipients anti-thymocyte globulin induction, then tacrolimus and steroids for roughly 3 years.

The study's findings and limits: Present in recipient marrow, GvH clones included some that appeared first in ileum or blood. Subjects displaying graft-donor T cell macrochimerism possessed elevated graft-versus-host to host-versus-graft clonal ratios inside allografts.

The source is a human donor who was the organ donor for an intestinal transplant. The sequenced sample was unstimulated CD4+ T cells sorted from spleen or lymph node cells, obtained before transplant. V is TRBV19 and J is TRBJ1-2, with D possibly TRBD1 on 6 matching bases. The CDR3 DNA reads TGTGCCAGTAGAAGGGTACAGGGTCTTGTTGGCTACACCTTC. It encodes CASRRVQGLVGYTF.